These 27 T cell receptor beta chains came from one sample sequenced in a study of cytomegalovirus exposure and HLA in healthy donors (dated by TCRdb to between 2016 and 2019). The protocol used for the library was the immunoSEQ multiplex PCR assay. A mixture of 60 forward primers for TCR Vbeta segments and 13 reverse primers for TCR Jbeta segments was used in the multiplex PCR. In its TCRdb copy, this immuneACCESS table keeps in-frame sequences only and misses some clones. Where compared with another copy, unresolved V genes explain less than half of these, and the others have no known cause. Recorded for this sample are roughly 170,000 clones; roughly 84% of them occurred a single time. Approximately 1.2% of the sample rests with the top ten. The sample taken for sequencing was PBMCs. These receptors were taken from a girl aged 2-10 years in good health and CMV-seropositive.

This chain links TRBV10-1 with TRBJ2-2; no reliable D call. Trimming left V 4 bases short and J 6 bases short, with 9 bases between. The germline CDR1 and CDR2 sequences are WNHNN and SYGVQD (reference sequence). This CDR3 spans 13 amino acids. The CDR3: CASSGNRAGELFF. As DNA, the CDR3 is TGCGCCAGCAGTGGTAACCGGGCCGGGGAGCTGTTTTTT.

The sample holds one count of this clone. This rearrangement joins TRBV6-5 to TRBJ1-6, with TRBD1 as a possible D gene (5 bases). Germline CDR1 MNHEY, CDR2 SVGAGI. This CDR3 is built from 15 residues. V dropped 8 bases and J dropped 7 bases, with 18 bases sitting between them. The CDR3 spells CASPTRQGLNSPLHF. The CDR3 bases are TGTGCCAGCCCAACTCGGCAGGGCCTCAATTCACCCCTCCACTTT.

This clone was recorded only once. The chain uses TRBV6-5 and TRBJ1-1; weak D call: TRBD1 (6 bases). Germline V gene sequence: CDR1 MNHEY, CDR2 SVGAGI. Trimming took off 5 bases at V and 13 bases at J, with 14 bases between the two ends. The CDR3 length is 11 residues. CDR3 amino acids: CASSRDTQCFF. The CDR3 DNA is TGTGCCAGCAGTCGGGACACCCAATGTTTCTTT.

The V gene is TRBV25-1, the J gene TRBJ2-1, with D possibly TRBD1 on 6 matching bases. The V gene lost 3 bases and the J gene lost 3 bases, with 12 bases spanning the gap. Germline lookup yields CDR1 MGHDK and CDR2 SYGVNS. The CDR3 runs to 15 residues. The CDR3 loop is CASSDISDSYNEQFF. The CDR3 DNA reads as TGTGCCAGCAGTGATATATCGGACAGCTACAATGAGCAGTTCTTC.

The chain combines TRBV5-1 with TRBJ1-1, with a tentative D call TRBD1 (6 bases). This CDR3 spans 14 amino acids. Germline assignment: CDR1 SGHRS and CDR2 YFSETQ. V lost 4 bases and J lost 1, with 11 bases in between. As DNA, the CDR3 is TGCGCCAGCAGCAGCCCCAGGGGGAACACTGAAGCTTTCTTT. It encodes CASSSPRGNTEAFF.

The chain uses TRBV19 and TRBJ1-2; D unclear. The CDR3 totals 14 residues. V lost 3 bases and J lost 1, with 9 bases in between. Germline lookup yields CDR1 LNHDA and CDR2 SQIVND (reference sequence). The CDR3 region is CASSIRESNYGYTF. The CDR3 DNA is TGTGCCAGTAGTATCCGGGAGAGTAACTATGGCTACACCTTC.

The chain recombines TRBV11-3 with TRBJ2-1; tentatively, D is TRBD1 (5 bases). The germline V and J ends were trimmed by 1 base and 4 bases, with 11 bases remaining between them. This CDR3 has 15 amino acids. Germline V gives CDR1 SGHNT, CDR2 YENEEA. CDR3 sequence (DNA): TGTGCCAGCAGCTTAGGGGCAGGGAAATACAATGAGCAGTTCTTC. This encodes CASSLGAGKYNEQFF.

This chain uses TRBV6-5 with TRBJ2-1, with 8 bases that match TRBD1. J was trimmed by 12 bases and V by 3 bases; bases with no gene match: 13. Germline V gene data show CDR1 as MNHEY and CDR2 as SVGAGI. The CDR3 contains 15 residues. In nucleotides, the CDR3 is TGTGCCAGCAGTTATGCCGGGACAGGATTCGGGGGGCAGTTCTTC. Protein product: CASSYAGTGFGGQFF.

The chain links TRBV19 to TRBJ2-2, with D unclear. CDR3 length equals 13 residues. Germline CDR1 LNHDA, CDR2 SQIVND (reference sequence). The V and J ends lost 1 base and 7 bases respectively, with 7 bases between them. The CDR3 DNA is TGTGCCAGTAGTATAGGGGCTCACGGGGAGCTGTTTTTT. Protein product: CASSIGAHGELFF.

The rearrangement uses TRBV5-1 and TRBJ2-7, with TRBD2 matching over 13 bases. V gave up 3 bases and J gave up 2 bases; unmatched junction bases: 2. This CDR3 has 15 amino acids. Germline CDR1 reads SGHRS; CDR2 reads YFSETQ. For the CDR3, the DNA is TGCGCCAGCAGCTCCGGACTAGCGGGAGCCTACGAGCAGTACTTC. Translated, it gives CASSSGLAGAYEQYF.

The rearrangement joins TRBV4-2 to TRBJ1-2; 7 bases align to TRBD1. The CDR3 totals 15 residues. V dropped 6 bases and J dropped 2; count of bases not matched to a gene: 9. Germline loops: CDR1 LGHNA, CDR2 YNFKEQ. In nucleotides, the CDR3 is TGTGCCAGCAGGATGAACAGGGGCGGGAACTATGGCTACACCTTC. Translation gives CASRMNRGGNYGYTF.

This clone was detected a few times. This chain uses TRBV2 with TRBJ2-1; 7 bases line up with TRBD2. Trimming cost V 3 bases and J 4 bases; bases outside gene matches: 9. Germline V lookup: CDR1 SNHLY, CDR2 FYNNEI. This CDR3 comprises 16 residues. CDR3 amino acids: CASSESSLAPYNEQFF. The CDR3 DNA is TGTGCCAGCAGTGAGTCATCACTAGCGCCATACAATGAGCAGTTCTTC.

To note about this clone: The same CDR3 arises from other DNA sequences in this sample as well. The chain employs TRBV5-6 and TRBJ2-5; D is perhaps TRBD2 (5 bases). Trimming took 0 bases from V and 5 from J, leaving 14 bases between them. This CDR3 comprises 15 residues. Germline-derived CDR1 and CDR2 are SGHDT and YYEEEE. Here the CDR3 reads CASSLAGLAQETQYF. CDR3 DNA sequence: TGTGCCAGCAGCTTGGCTGGACTGGCACAGGAGACCCAGTACTTC.

This clone was observed a single time. The rearrangement uses TRBV19 and TRBJ2-4; 7 bases are shared with TRBD2. From germline, CDR1 is LNHDA and CDR2 SQIVND (reference sequence). The trim removed 4 bases at V and 4 bases at J, leaving 7 bases unmatched. This CDR3 comprises 15 residues. The CDR3 loop reads CASSTPSGGKNIQYF. CDR3 coding DNA: TGTGCCAGTAGTACCCCCTCGGGGGGAAAAAACATTCAGTACTTC.

The chain has TRBV7-9 and TRBJ1-5, with 8 positions matching TRBD1. CDR3 length equals 16 residues. Losses at the gene ends were 1 base for V and 0 bases for J; bases not matched to a gene: 2. Germline V gene data show CDR1 as SEHNR and CDR2 as FQNEAQ (reference sequence). The CDR3 protein is CASSLETGVSNQPQHF. The CDR3 coding sequence is TGTGCCAGCAGCTTAGAGACAGGGGTTAGCAATCAGCCCCAGCATTTT.

CDR3 sequence (DNA): TGTGCCTGGAGTGTCGGGACAGCGAGCAATCAGCCCCAGCATTTT. It encodes CAWSVGTASNQPQHF. The V call is TRBV30, the J call TRBJ1-5, with 7 nucleotides matching TRBD1. The CDR3 contains 15 residues. From germline, CDR1 is GTSNPN and CDR2 SVGIG (reference sequence). The junction had 3 bases not matched to a gene; V was cut back by 0 bases and J by 1 base.

The V and J genes are TRBV7-9 and TRBJ1-1, with D maybe TRBD1 (6 bases). The CDR3 runs to 12 residues. The germline V gene encodes CDR1 SEHNR and CDR2 FQNEAQ (reference sequence). Trimming left V 6 bases short and J 6 bases short, with 11 bases between. The CDR3 spells CASRKDRSEAFF. DNA for the CDR3: TGTGCCAGCAGAAAAGACAGGTCTGAAGCTTTCTTT.

This chain joins TRBV15 and TRBJ2-5; 15 bases fit TRBD2. The germline CDR1 and CDR2 sequences are LNHNV and YYDKDF (reference sequence). Trimming took 3 bases from V and 9 from J; bases not matched to a gene: 14. This CDR3 comprises 18 residues. The CDR3 DNA reads TGTGCCACCAGCAGGAGGGGGACTAGCGGGAGGTCCGTGAGAGCCCAGTACTTC. As protein: CATSRRGTSGRSVRAQYF.

The chain employs TRBV10-3 and TRBJ2-2, with TRBD2 matching 10 bases. Losses at the gene ends were 2 bases for V and 6 bases for J; bases not matched to a gene: 3. The CDR3 is 15 residues long. The germline gives CDR1 ENHRY, CDR2 SYGVKD. The CDR3 coding sequence is TGTGCCATCAGTGAGAGGACTAGCGGACCCGGGGAGCTGTTTTTT. As protein: CAISERTSGPGELFF.

This rearrangement joins TRBV30 to TRBJ2-7, with TRBD1 matching over 7 bases. Germline CDR1 and CDR2: GTSNPN and SVGIG (reference sequence). This CDR3 contains 13 residues. V gave up 1 base and J gave up 3 bases; unmatched junction bases: 3. The CDR3 sequence: CAWSEGQIYEQYF. The CDR3 nucleotides read TGTGCCTGGAGTGAGGGACAGATCTACGAGCAGTACTTC.

The chain carries TRBV11-2 and TRBJ2-1; D call uncertain. V was clipped by 5 bases and J by 2 bases, with 13 bases between them. Per germline, CDR1 SGHAT and CDR2 FQNNGV. There are 15 residues in the CDR3. DNA for the CDR3: TGTGCCAGCAGCCTTCTAGAATTCCCCTACAATGAGCAGTTCTTC. Translated, it gives CASSLLEFPYNEQFF.

J is TRBJ2-1 and V is TRBV6-4; maybe TRBD1 (5 bases). V dropped 0 bases and J dropped 8 bases, with 8 bases sitting between them. The CDR3 is made up of 13 amino acids. The germline CDR1 and CDR2 sequences are MRHNA and SNTAGT. The CDR3 DNA reads TGTGCCAGCAGTGACTCCCAGGGTTATGAGCAGTTCTTC. Its translation: CASSDSQGYEQFF.

The chain couples TRBV9 to TRBJ2-1; TRBD2 agrees at 10 bases. J was trimmed by 5 bases and V by 3 bases; bases with no gene match: 8. Germline V gene data show CDR1 as SGDLS and CDR2 as YYNGEE. This CDR3 is built from 16 residues. CDR3 in DNA: TGTGCCAGCAGCGAGGACCTAGCGGGAGCAAACAATGAGCAGTTCTTC. It is translated as CASSEDLAGANNEQFF.

This sequence joins TRBV5-4 and TRBJ2-7, with a weak D call TRBD2 (6 bases). This CDR3 is 13 amino acids long. The V gene's germline CDR1 is SGHNT and CDR2 YYREEE (reference sequence). Trimming shortened V by 4 bases and J by 1 base, and 9 bases separated the two germline ends. CDR3 amino acids: CASSAGRSYEQYF. DNA of the CDR3: TGTGCCAGCAGCGCGGGACGGTCCTACGAGCAGTACTTC.

The V call is TRBV7-8, the J call TRBJ1-2, with D unclear. Deletions cut 3 bases from V and 0 bases from J, with 20 bases between. The CDR3 spans 18 residues. CDR1 and CDR2 from the germline V gene are SGHVS and FQNEAQ. CDR3 DNA: TGTGCCAGCAGCTTGTATACAGCCCAATTCCGAACTAACTATGGCTACACCTTC. Protein sequence: CASSLYTAQFRTNYGYTF.

The rearrangement links TRBV12-5 to TRBJ1-2; D remains unclear. Trimming took off 0 bases at V and 2 bases at J, with 16 bases between the two ends. CDR1 is LGHNT and CDR2 is FRNRAP in the germline V gene. This CDR3 has 17 amino acids. The CDR3 DNA follows: TGTGCTAGTGGTTTGGTAAACACGGGTTATTGGAACTATGGCTACACCTTC. Amino acid sequence: CASGLVNTGYWNYGYTF.

The chain uses TRBV28 and TRBJ2-6; D might be TRBD2 (6 bases). The CDR3 loop spans 14 amino acids. With 6 bases removed from V and 3 bases from J, the gap between germline ends came to 9 bases. Germline V gene lookup returns CDR1 MDHEN and CDR2 SYDVKM. CDR3 DNA: TGTGCCAGCAGCTCCGGGGGTGGGGCCAACGTCCTGACTTTC. This encodes CASSSGGGANVLTF.